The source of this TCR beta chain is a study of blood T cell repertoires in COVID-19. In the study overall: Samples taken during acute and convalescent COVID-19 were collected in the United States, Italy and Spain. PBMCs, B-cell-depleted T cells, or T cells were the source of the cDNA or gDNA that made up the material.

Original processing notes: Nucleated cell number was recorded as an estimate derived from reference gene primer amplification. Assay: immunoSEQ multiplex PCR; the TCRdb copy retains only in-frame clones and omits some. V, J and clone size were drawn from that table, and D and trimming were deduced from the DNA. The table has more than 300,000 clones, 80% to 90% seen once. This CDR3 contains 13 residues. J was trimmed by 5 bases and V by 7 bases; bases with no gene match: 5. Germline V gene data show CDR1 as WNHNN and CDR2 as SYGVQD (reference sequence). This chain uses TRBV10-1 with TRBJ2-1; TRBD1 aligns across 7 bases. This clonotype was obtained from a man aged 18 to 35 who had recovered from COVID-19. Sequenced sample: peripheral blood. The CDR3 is CASNRDRNNEQFF. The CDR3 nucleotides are TGCGCCAGCAACCGGGACAGAAACAATGAGCAGTTCTTC.